This T cell receptor (beta chain) originates from a study of T cell responses to AZD1222 COVID-19 vaccine. Clones were read by immunoSEQ multiplex PCR, and TCRdb kept only the in-frame ones, dropping some. The table has more than 250,000 clones, roughly 93% seen once. The CDR3 has 13 residues. CDR1 is SNHLY and CDR2 is FYNNEI in the germline V gene. Trimming took off 7 bases at V and 5 bases at J, with 15 bases between the two ends. The starting material was peripheral blood, obtained on day 0 of AZD1222 vaccination. This chain connects TRBV2 to TRBJ2-7; D is unclear. This receptor was taken from an adult in good health. The CDR3 protein is CASMGLEGNEQYF. CDR3 DNA: TGTGCCAGCATGGGCCTAGAAGGAAACGAGCAGTACTTC.